A single sample gave rise to the 6 T cell receptor beta chains below, sequenced in a study of blood T cell repertoires in COVID-19. Measured with immunoSEQ multiplex PCR; TCRdb has only the in-frame clones, and not every one. The sample lists approximately 200,000 clones; approximately 85% were seen once. The sequenced sample consisted of peripheral blood. These receptors all come from a man in his sixties with acute or convalescent COVID-19.

This clone was recorded once. The chain joins TRBV6-2 or TRBV6-3 to TRBJ2-6, with D possibly matching TRBD1 (6 bases). CDR3 length: 15 residues. V lost 6 bases and J 7 bases, leaving 16 bases between the germline ends. From germline, CDR1 is MNHEY and CDR2 SVGEGT. This CDR3 is CASSPDRSLANVLTF. DNA of the CDR3: TGTGCCAGCAGCCCAGACAGGTCTTTAGCCAACGTCCTGACTTTC.

The gene calls are TRBV19 and TRBJ2-3, with TRBD2 identical over 12 bases. V shed 7 bases and J 6 bases; nucleotides not matched to a gene: 8. CDR1 LNHDA and CDR2 SQIVND come from the germline V gene (reference sequence). The CDR3 spans 15 residues. The CDR3 reads CASTLAGGPGDTQYF. The DNA of the CDR3 is TGTGCCAGTACTCTAGCGGGAGGGCCGGGGGATACGCAGTATTTT.

The genes are TRBV7-9 and TRBJ2-5; D is uncertain. Trimming left V 1 base short and J 4 bases short, with 7 bases between. The germline gives CDR1 SEHNR, CDR2 FQNEAQ (reference sequence). The CDR3 is made up of 13 amino acids. For the CDR3, the DNA is TGTGCCAGCAGCTTAGATAGAGGAGAGACCCAGTACTTC. This gives the protein CASSLDRGETQYF.

This clone was seen a few times. The V and J genes are TRBV2 and TRBJ1-4; D is possibly TRBD1 (6 bases). The germline CDR1 and CDR2 sequences are SNHLY and FYNNEI. V shed 7 bases and J shed 1 base, with 7 bases lying between them. The CDR3 loop spans 13 amino acids. DNA for the CDR3: TGTGCCAGCAAGGGGGAAACTAATGAAAAACTGTTTTTT. This encodes CASKGETNEKLFF.

This chain joins TRBV2 and TRBJ1-6; possible D gene TRBD1, 6 bases. CDR3 length: 14 amino acids. Trimming took 4 bases from V and 5 from J, leaving 9 bases between them. In germline, CDR1 is SNHLY, CDR2 FYNNEI. The CDR3 DNA reads TGTGCCAGCAGTGTCTCAGGGGATAATTCACCCCTCCACTTT. Translation: CASSVSGDNSPLHF.

The chain joins TRBV19 to TRBJ2-7, with TRBD2 matching 14 bases. Germline CDR1 LNHDA, CDR2 SQIVND (reference sequence). Trimming cost V 6 bases and J 5 bases; bases outside gene matches: 9. The CDR3 spans 16 residues. CDR3 DNA: TGTGCCAGTAGCGCTGAGGGACTAGCGGGAGTCCACGAGCAGTACTTC. Protein sequence: CASSAEGLAGVHEQYF. The entire variable domain, with the rest obtained from reference TRBV19 and TRBJ2-7, is as follows: DGGITQSPKYLFRKEGQNVTLSCEQNLNHDAMYWYRQDPGQGLRLIYYSQIVNDFQKGDIAEGYSVSREKKESFPLTVTSAQKNPTAFYLCASSAEGLAGVHEQYFGPGTRLTVT.